The 20 T cell receptor beta chains below were found in one sample sequenced in a study of cytomegalovirus exposure and HLA in healthy donors. 13 Jbeta primers and 60 Vbeta primers were used for the PCR. Profiling relied on immunoSEQ multiplex PCR, and the TCRdb table lists in-frame clones only, not all of them. The sample holds around 200,000 clones, 65% to 80% seen once. The specimen was PBMCs. The receptors derive from a girl aged 2 to 9 in good health and CMV-seronegative.

The chain links TRBV12-5 to TRBJ2-2; possible D gene TRBD2, 6 bases. The length of the CDR3 is 14 residues. Germline V gene data show CDR1 as LGHNT and CDR2 as FRNRAP. With 1 base removed from V and 5 bases from J, the gap between germline ends came to 8 bases. The chain's CDR3 is CASGLAGVTGELFF. CDR3 DNA: TGTGCTAGTGGTTTGGCGGGAGTAACCGGGGAGCTGTTTTTT.

The chain combines TRBV11-3 with TRBJ2-1; D perhaps matches TRBD1 (5 bases). The CDR3 consists of 13 residues. Germline CDR1 reads SGHNT; CDR2 reads YENEEA. With 4 bases removed from V and 7 bases from J, the gap between germline ends came to 11 bases. CDR3 nucleotide sequence: TGTGCCAGCAGCTCTTCAGGGTGGAATGAGCAGTTCTTC. This gives the protein CASSSSGWNEQFF.

The CDR3 DNA sequence: TGTGCCAGCAGCTCAAACGACAGGGGTTGGGCCGGGGAGCTGTTTTTT. Translation gives CASSSNDRGWAGELFF. This rearrangement joins TRBV7-6 to TRBJ2-2; TRBD1 matches at 8 bases. The CDR3 extends over 16 amino acids. J lost 6 bases, V lost 4 bases, and 10 bases had no gene match. The germline gives CDR1 SGHVS, CDR2 FNYEAQ.

This chain uses TRBV5-1 with TRBJ2-2, with TRBD2 as a possible D gene (5 bases). Trimming stripped 4 bases from V and 5 bases from J, with 15 bases between. In germline, CDR1 is SGHRS, CDR2 YFSETQ. This CDR3 region has 15 residues. The CDR3 spells CASSPTTSSTGELFF. CDR3 DNA sequence: TGCGCCAGCAGCCCCACAACTAGTTCGACCGGGGAGCTGTTTTTT.

The V call is TRBV5-1, the J call TRBJ2-5; 7 bases map to TRBD2. The CDR3 covers 14 residues. The V segment lost 2 bases and the J segment 1 base; nucleotides outside the gene matches: 2. Germline CDR1 SGHRS, CDR2 YFSETQ. The CDR3 protein is CASSFLAAQETQYF. CDR3 DNA: TGCGCCAGCAGCTTCCTAGCGGCCCAAGAGACCCAGTACTTC.

This CDR3 reads CASRNRDRGSYGYTF. The DNA for the CDR3 is TGTGCCAGTAGGAACCGGGACAGGGGTTCCTATGGCTACACCTTC. The chain recombines TRBV19 with TRBJ1-2; 10 nucleotides line up with TRBD1. This CDR3 has 15 residues. After removal of 6 bases from V and 4 bases from J, the junction contained 8 bases not matched to a gene. The germline V gene has CDR1 LNHDA and CDR2 SQIVND (reference sequence).

The V and J genes are TRBV6-6 and TRBJ1-2, with TRBD1 identical over 8 bases. The V gene's germline CDR1 is MNHNY and CDR2 SVGAGI (reference sequence). CDR3 length: 14 amino acids. V trimming: 5 bases; J trimming: 6 bases; junction bases outside the gene matches: 8. The CDR3 sequence is CASSQETGVNGYTF. The CDR3 DNA follows: TGTGCCAGCAGTCAAGAGACAGGGGTGAATGGCTACACCTTC.

In DNA, the CDR3 is TGTGCCAGCAGTTACGGGAGACAGGGCCCCCAAGAGACCCAGTACTTC. It specifies CASSYGRQGPQETQYF. The chain combines TRBV6-6 with TRBJ2-5, with 7 bases fitting TRBD1. V shed 2 bases, J shed 1 base, and the junction held 7 bases outside the gene matches. Per germline, CDR1 MNHNY and CDR2 SVGAGI (reference sequence). This CDR3 comprises 16 residues.

The chain has TRBV11-3 and TRBJ2-7, with D maybe TRBD2 (6 bases). The ends were cut back, 3 bases at V and 5 bases at J, with 11 bases in the middle. The germline V gene encodes CDR1 SGHNT and CDR2 YENEEA. The length of the CDR3 is 13 residues. In nucleotides, the CDR3 is TGTGCCAGCAGCTTGGGTGCGGGGCACGAGCAGTACTTC. Its protein product is CASSLGAGHEQYF.

This clone was picked up a small number of times. The genes are TRBV5-1 and TRBJ1-1; 9 bases agree with TRBD1. J was trimmed by 6 bases and V by 0 bases; bases with no gene match: 9. Germline V gene data show CDR1 as SGHRS and CDR2 as YFSETQ. This CDR3 is built from 16 residues. The DNA of the CDR3 is TGCGCCAGCAGCTTGGCCTCACAGGGGGCAAAAGCTGAAGCTTTCTTT. Translating gives CASSLASQGAKAEAFF.

This clone was seen a few times. The chain couples TRBV6-8 to TRBJ2-3, with a possible D match to TRBD2 (5 bases). The V end lost 4 bases, the J end lost 1 base, and 15 bases lay between the germline ends. Germline-derived CDR1 and CDR2 are MNHGY and SAAAGT. The CDR3 is 16 residues long. As DNA, the CDR3 is TGTGCCAGCAGTTCCACGGAAGCGGCCCGCACAGATACGCAGTATTTT. This codes for CASSSTEAARTDTQYF.

This clone has just one count. The J gene is TRBJ2-5, the V gene TRBV5-6, with TRBD1 matching over 8 bases. This CDR3 contains 15 residues. V lost 4 bases and J lost 2; bases outside the gene matches: 7. Germline V lookup: CDR1 SGHDT, CDR2 YYEEEE. The DNA for the CDR3 is TGTGCCAGCAGCATGGGACAGGCACTACAAGAGACCCAGTACTTC. It yields the protein CASSMGQALQETQYF. The variable domain in full, completed from reference TRBV5-6 and TRBJ2-5, reads DAGVTQSPTHLIKTRGQQVTLRCSPKSGHDTVSWYQQALGQGPQFIFQYYEEEERQRGNFPDRFSGHQFPNYSSELNVNALLLGDSALYLCASSMGQALQETQYFGPGTRLLVL.

This rearrangement joins TRBV23-1 to TRBJ2-1; possible D gene TRBD1, 5 bases. TRBV23-1 is an open reading frame, and its role is uncertain. Trimming took 0 bases from V and 0 from J, leaving 15 bases between them. The CDR3 has 18 residues. CDR3 bases: TGCGCCAGCAGTCAATCTATCTTAGGGGCTAGCTCCTACAATGAGCAGTTCTTC. Translated: CASSQSILGASSYNEQFF.

The table lists this clone with a count of one. This chain links TRBV27 with TRBJ1-1, with TRBD1 as a possible D gene (6 bases). Trimming removed 8 bases from V and 1 base from J, with 11 bases in between. Looked up from germline, CDR1 is MNHEY and CDR2 is SMNVEV (reference sequence). This CDR3 spans 13 amino acids. The CDR3 nucleotides are TGTGCCAGCTGTGACAGGTCGAACACTGAAGCTTTCTTT. It specifies CASCDRSNTEAFF.

This clone was recorded a few times. This rearrangement joins TRBV19 to TRBJ1-4; TRBD1 agrees at 8 bases. The CDR3 totals 15 residues. Germline CDR1 and CDR2: LNHDA and SQIVND (reference sequence). V lost 4 bases to trimming and J lost 7 bases; unmatched junction nucleotides: 8. The CDR3 region is CASSRAGGSGEKLFF. CDR3 coding DNA: TGTGCCAGTAGTAGGGCAGGGGGCTCTGGTGAAAAACTGTTTTTT.

This clone is a singleton in its sample. This chain's CDR3 is CASSFRTGELFF. CDR3 DNA sequence: TGTGCCAGCAGCTTTCGGACCGGGGAGCTGTTTTTT. V is TRBV27 and J is TRBJ2-2; D gene uncertain. Germline V gene sequence: CDR1 MNHEY, CDR2 SMNVEV (reference sequence). V lost 6 bases and J lost 5, with 7 bases in between. This CDR3 is 12 amino acids long.

This CDR3 is CASSPLTGGGSSGANVLTF. Here the CDR3 DNA reads TGTGCCAGCTCACCACTTACTGGCGGGGGTTCCTCTGGGGCCAACGTCCTGACTTTC. This chain uses TRBV18 with TRBJ2-6; 7 nucleotides line up with TRBD2. J gave up 0 bases and V 1 base, and 9 bases lay outside the gene matches. The CDR3 loop spans 19 amino acids. Per the germline V gene, CDR1 is KGHSH and CDR2 is LQKENI.

V is TRBV9 and J is TRBJ2-5; the match to TRBD1 covers 9 bases. The V gene end was trimmed by 4 bases and the J gene end by 7 bases; junction bases not matched to a gene: 5. The CDR3 totals 13 residues. From germline, CDR1 is SGDLS and CDR2 YYNGEE. This CDR3 is CASSRTGAGTQYF. CDR3 bases: TGTGCCAGCAGCAGGACAGGGGCTGGGACCCAGTACTTC.

There are a few counts of this clone. V usage is TRBV27 and J usage is TRBJ1-4; the D gene is possibly TRBD1 (6 bases). CDR1 and CDR2 from the germline V gene are MNHEY and SMNVEV (reference sequence). Trimming removed 6 bases from V and 3 bases from J, with 14 bases in between. This CDR3 has 15 amino acids. The CDR3 nucleotides are TGTGCCAGCAGACAGACACAGGGTTCTAATGAAAAACTGTTTTTT. Protein product: CASRQTQGSNEKLFF.

The CDR3 sequence: CASSIPGRTGGYEQYF. The CDR3 nucleotides read TGTGCCAGTAGTATACCAGGTCGGACAGGGGGCTACGAGCAGTACTTC. The chain couples TRBV19 to TRBJ2-7; 10 positions match TRBD1. Per germline, CDR1 LNHDA and CDR2 SQIVND (reference sequence). CDR3 size: 16 residues. V was clipped by 2 bases and J by 3 bases; unmatched bases: 7.